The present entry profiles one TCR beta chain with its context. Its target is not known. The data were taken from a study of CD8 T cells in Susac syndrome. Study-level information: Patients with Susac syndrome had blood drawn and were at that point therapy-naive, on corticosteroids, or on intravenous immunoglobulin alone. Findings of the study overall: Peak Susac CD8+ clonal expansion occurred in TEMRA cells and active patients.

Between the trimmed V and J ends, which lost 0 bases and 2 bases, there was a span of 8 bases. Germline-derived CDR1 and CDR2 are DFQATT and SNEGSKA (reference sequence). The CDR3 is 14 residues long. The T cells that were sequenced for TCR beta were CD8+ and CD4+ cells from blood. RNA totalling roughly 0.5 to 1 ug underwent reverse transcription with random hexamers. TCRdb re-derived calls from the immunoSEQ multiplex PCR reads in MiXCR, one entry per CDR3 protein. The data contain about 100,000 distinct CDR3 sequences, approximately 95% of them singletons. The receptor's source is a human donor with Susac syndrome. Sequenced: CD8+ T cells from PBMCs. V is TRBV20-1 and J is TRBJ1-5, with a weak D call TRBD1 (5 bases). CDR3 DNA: TGCAGTGCTAGAGATTGGGACGGCAATCAGCCCCAGCATTTT. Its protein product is CSARDWDGNQPQHF.